This paragraph covers one T cell receptor (beta chain) sequence. The sample comes from a study of T cell responses to AZD1222 COVID-19 vaccine. Produced via immunoSEQ multiplex PCR; TCRdb's table is partial and in-frame only. This table has 150,000 to 200,000 clones, 70% to 90% appearing once. The CDR3 consists of 16 residues. Trimming removed 4 bases from V and 2 bases from J; junction bases left unmatched: 9. Germline lookup yields CDR1 SGHRS and CDR2 YFSETQ. The sequence derives from an adult who received the AZD1222 COVID-19 vaccine. The chain couples TRBV5-1 to TRBJ2-3; 8 bases agree with TRBD2. Source: peripheral blood, taken 28 days after the second AZD1222 dose. The CDR3 DNA sequence: TGCGCCAGCAGCGCAGGGATAGCGGGATCCACAGATACGCAGTATTTT. Amino acid sequence: CASSAGIAGSTDTQYF.